This entry lists 14 T cell receptor beta chains sequenced from one sample in a study of radiation and T cells in renal cell carcinoma. Noted time point: baseline pretreatment blood. Treatment denoted: 15 Gy SBRT to primary tumor, nephrectomy 4 weeks later. Repertoires were generated with immunoSEQ multiplex PCR, while TCRdb's copy carries only in-frame clones and drops some. Altogether about 95,000 clones are present, less than 90% being singletons, with the ten largest covering 7.5% to 8.5%. Material: blood, obtained from a patient whose treatment included radiotherapy and nephrectomy. These receptors were collected from a man in his forties or fifties with renal cell carcinoma.

The chain links TRBV6-4 to TRBJ2-1; 15 bases agree with TRBD2. Germline assignment: CDR1 MRHNA and CDR2 SNTAGT. The V gene end was trimmed by 4 bases and the J gene end by 7 bases; junction bases not matched to a gene: 2. There are 15 residues in the CDR3. The CDR3: CASSAGTSGGNEQFF. The CDR3 nucleotides read TGTGCCAGCAGTGCCGGGACTAGCGGGGGGAATGAGCAGTTCTTC.

This clone was counted a single time. V usage is TRBV7-2 and J usage is TRBJ2-7; 7 bases agree with TRBD2. The V segment lost 3 bases and the J segment 4 bases; nucleotides outside the gene matches: 9. Germline V lookup: CDR1 SGHTA, CDR2 FQGNSA. This CDR3 has 15 amino acids. The CDR3 DNA reads as TGTGCCAGCAGCTTGGGAAGGACTAGAATTTACGAGCAGTACTTC. Translating gives CASSLGRTRIYEQYF.

The rearrangement links TRBV19 to TRBJ1-2; 8 bases are shared with TRBD1. Germline lookup yields CDR1 LNHDA and CDR2 SQIVND (reference sequence). J lost 7 bases, V lost 4 bases, and 5 bases had no gene match. This CDR3 comprises 13 residues. CDR3 region: CASSTGQAPGYTF. The DNA of the CDR3 is TGTGCCAGTAGTACGGGACAGGCCCCTGGCTACACCTTC.

The chain couples TRBV5-6 to TRBJ2-7; D remains unclear. This CDR3 has 14 amino acids. The V end lost 1 base, the J end lost 2 bases, and 10 bases lay between the germline ends. Per the germline V gene, CDR1 is SGHDT and CDR2 is YYEEEE. CDR3 nucleotides: TGTGCCAGCAGCTTGTGGGATCCTGCCTACGAGCAGTACTTC. Protein product: CASSLWDPAYEQYF.

The chain is built from TRBV7-2 and TRBJ1-1; TRBD1 matches at 7 bases. Germline CDR1 reads SGHTA; CDR2 reads FQGNSA. CDR3 length equals 15 residues. Germline trimming cut 5 bases from V and 1 base from J; bases unmatched to any gene: 7. The CDR3 region has the DNA TGTGCCAGCAGCCCACGGACAGGCAGGAACACTGAAGCTTTCTTT. Protein sequence: CASSPRTGRNTEAFF.

The rearrangement uses TRBV2 and TRBJ2-3, with D unclear. CDR1 is SNHLY and CDR2 is FYNNEI in the germline V gene. The ends were cut back, 2 bases at V and 8 bases at J, with 17 bases in the middle. The CDR3 runs to 15 residues. CDR3 loop: CASSESPTSLSTQYF. CDR3 nucleotides: TGTGCCAGCAGTGAAAGTCCGACGTCCCTTAGTACGCAGTATTTT.

This clone was counted a single time. The J gene is TRBJ2-1, the V gene TRBV4-1, with 11 bases fitting TRBD2. Germline lookup yields CDR1 MGHRA and CDR2 YSYEKL. With V trimmed by 1 base and J by 12 bases, 8 bases remained unmatched. The CDR3 extends over 15 amino acids. The CDR3 DNA sequence: TGCGCCAGCAGCCAAGGACTAGCGGGAAGTCTTTGGCAGTTCTTC. This gives the protein CASSQGLAGSLWQFF.

This rearrangement joins TRBV7-6 to TRBJ1-2; tentative D call: TRBD1 (5 bases). Germline CDR1 and CDR2: SGHVS and FNYEAQ. CDR3 length equals 14 residues. The V gene lost 5 bases and the J gene lost 4 bases, with 14 bases spanning the gap. The CDR3 DNA reads as TGTGCCAGCAGCCCCGCCGGGGGAGGCTATGGCTACACCTTC. This codes for CASSPAGGGYGYTF.

The chain is built from TRBV19 and TRBJ1-6, with D possibly matching TRBD1 (5 bases). Deletions cut 5 bases from V and 9 bases from J, with 20 bases between. The CDR3 loop spans 16 amino acids. Per germline, CDR1 LNHDA and CDR2 SQIVND (reference sequence). The CDR3 here is CASSPAGTLGGSPLHF. CDR3 coding DNA: TGTGCCAGTAGTCCAGCCGGGACCTTGGGTGGTTCACCCCTCCACTTT.

The rearrangement uses TRBV28 and TRBJ2-7; possible D gene TRBD1, 5 bases. Trimming removed 1 base from V and 0 bases from J, with 7 bases in between. Germline V gene sequence: CDR1 MDHEN, CDR2 SYDVKM. This CDR3 comprises 14 residues. This CDR3 reads CASSLSGSSYEQYF. CDR3 bases: TGTGCCAGCAGTTTATCAGGGTCCTCCTACGAGCAGTACTTC. Looking up the rest from reference TRBV28 and TRBJ2-7 gives the full variable domain: DVKVTQSSRYLVKRTGEKVFLECVQDMDHENMFWYRQDPGLGLRLIYFSYDVKMKEKGDIPEGYSVSREKKERFSLILESASTNQTSMYLCASSLSGSSYEQYFGPGTRLTVT.

The DNA for the CDR3 is TGCGCCAGCAGCCAAGGGGGGGTTTCCGTGGGAGGTACGCAGTATTTT. It yields the protein CASSQGGVSVGGTQYF. The rearrangement links TRBV4-3 to TRBJ2-3; D perhaps matches TRBD2 (6 bases). There are 16 residues in the CDR3. The V gene's germline CDR1 is LGHNA and CDR2 YSLEER. V lost 1 base, J lost 8 bases, and 19 bases lay in between.

The chain joins TRBV18 to TRBJ1-6; 7 nucleotides agree with TRBD1. This CDR3 has 15 amino acids. V trimming: 4 bases; J trimming: 6 bases; junction bases outside the gene matches: 6. CDR1 is KGHSH, CDR2 LQKENI, per germline. CDR3 amino acids: CASSLSTGINSPLHF. The CDR3 coding sequence is TGTGCCAGCTCACTATCGACAGGGATTAATTCACCCCTCCACTTT.

V is TRBV20-1 and J is TRBJ1-1; D gene uncertain. CDR1 and CDR2 from the germline V gene are DFQATT and SNEGSKA (reference sequence). CDR3 size: 11 residues. Trimming pared 5 bases from V and 3 bases from J, leaving 7 bases between. CDR3: CSARRDTEAFF. The DNA for the CDR3 is TGCAGTGCTCGGCGGGACACTGAAGCTTTCTTT.

In this sample, this clone turned up a few times. The chain joins TRBV7-2 to TRBJ1-6; D uncertain. V was pared by 1 base and J by 13 bases, with 14 bases between. The CDR3 is 14 residues long. CDR1 and CDR2 (germline): SGHTA, FQGNSA. Written as DNA, the CDR3 is TGTGCCAGCAGCTTAGTTCTCATGCCCGAGCCCCTCCACTTT. Translated, it gives CASSLVLMPEPLHF.